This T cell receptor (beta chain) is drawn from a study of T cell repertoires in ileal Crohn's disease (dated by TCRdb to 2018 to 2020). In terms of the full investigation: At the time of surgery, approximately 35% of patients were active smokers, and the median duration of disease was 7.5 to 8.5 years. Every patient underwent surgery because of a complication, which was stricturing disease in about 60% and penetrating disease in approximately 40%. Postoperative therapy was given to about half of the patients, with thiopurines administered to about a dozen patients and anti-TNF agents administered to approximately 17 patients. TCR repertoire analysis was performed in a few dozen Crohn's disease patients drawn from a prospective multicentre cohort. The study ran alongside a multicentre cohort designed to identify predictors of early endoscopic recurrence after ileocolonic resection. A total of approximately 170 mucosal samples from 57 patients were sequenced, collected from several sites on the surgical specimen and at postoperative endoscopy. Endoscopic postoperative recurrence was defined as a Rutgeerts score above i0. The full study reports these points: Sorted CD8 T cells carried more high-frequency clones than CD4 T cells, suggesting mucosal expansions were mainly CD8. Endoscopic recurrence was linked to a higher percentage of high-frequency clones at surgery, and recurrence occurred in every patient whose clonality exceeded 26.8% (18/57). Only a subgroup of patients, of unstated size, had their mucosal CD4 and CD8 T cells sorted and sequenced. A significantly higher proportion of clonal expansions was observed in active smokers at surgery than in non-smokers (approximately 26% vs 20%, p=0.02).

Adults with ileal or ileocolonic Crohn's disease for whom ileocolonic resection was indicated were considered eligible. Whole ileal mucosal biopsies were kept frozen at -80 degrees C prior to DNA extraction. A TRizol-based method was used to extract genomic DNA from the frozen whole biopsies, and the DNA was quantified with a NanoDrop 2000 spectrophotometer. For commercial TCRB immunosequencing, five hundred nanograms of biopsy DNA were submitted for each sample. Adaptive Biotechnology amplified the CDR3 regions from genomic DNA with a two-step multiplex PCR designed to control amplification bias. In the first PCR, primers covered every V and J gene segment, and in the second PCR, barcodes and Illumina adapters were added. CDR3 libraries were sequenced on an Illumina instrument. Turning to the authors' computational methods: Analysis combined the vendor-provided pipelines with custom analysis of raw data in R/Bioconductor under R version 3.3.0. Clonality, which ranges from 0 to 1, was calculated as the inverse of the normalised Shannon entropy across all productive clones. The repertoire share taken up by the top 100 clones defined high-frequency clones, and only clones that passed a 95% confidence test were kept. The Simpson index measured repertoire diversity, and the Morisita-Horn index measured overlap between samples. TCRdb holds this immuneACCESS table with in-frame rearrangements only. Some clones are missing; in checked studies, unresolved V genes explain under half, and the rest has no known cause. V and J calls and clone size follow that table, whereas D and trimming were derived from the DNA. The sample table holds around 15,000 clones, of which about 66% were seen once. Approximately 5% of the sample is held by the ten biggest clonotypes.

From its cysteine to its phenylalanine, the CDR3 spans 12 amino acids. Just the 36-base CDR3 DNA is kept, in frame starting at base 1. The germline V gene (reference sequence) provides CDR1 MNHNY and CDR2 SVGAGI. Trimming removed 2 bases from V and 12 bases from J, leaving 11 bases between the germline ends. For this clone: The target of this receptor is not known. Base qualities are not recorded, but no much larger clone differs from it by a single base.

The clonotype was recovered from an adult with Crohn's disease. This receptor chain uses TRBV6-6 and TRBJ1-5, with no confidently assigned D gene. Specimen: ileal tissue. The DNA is TGTGCCAGCAGTTACCAGCCTCAGGACCAGCATTTT. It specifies CASSYQPQDQHF.